The present T cell receptor beta chain was sequenced within a study of OX40 agonist ivuxolimab in advanced cancers. Across the whole study: The study reported partial responses in three patients: one hepatocellular carcinoma, two cutaneous melanoma. Findings and caveats of the study: CD8+ T cells were the subset that, on average, had more expanded clones than CD4+. Expanded peripheral T cells had an undetermined antigen specificity.

Patients had blood sampled at baseline and again on cycle 4 day 1 and cycle 7 day 1. V was pared by 6 bases and J by 0 bases, with 9 bases between. CDR3 length equals 14 residues. Germline-derived CDR1 and CDR2 are ENHRY and SYGVKD. Profiled with immunoSEQ multiplex PCR; TCRdb holds only in-frame clones, not every one. The table shows 60,000 to 70,000 clones, with over 75% occurring only once. To note about this clone: Antigen specificity is unknown.

The origin of this receptor is an adult with an advanced solid tumor such as melanoma, head and neck, liver or kidney cancer. The sequenced sample was CD4+ or CD8+ T cells sorted from blood, obtained in a trial of the OX40 agonist ivuxolimab. The gene calls are TRBV10-3 and TRBJ1-3; TRBD1 is a possible D gene (6 bases). CDR3 protein: CAISDRTSGNTIYF. CDR3 nucleotides: TGTGCCATCAGCGACAGGACCTCTGGAAACACCATATATTTT.